Listed below are T cell receptor beta chains from one sample, sequenced in a study of PD-1 blockade in classical Hodgkin lymphoma. Libraries were prepared by immunoSEQ multiplex PCR; TCRdb keeps only in-frame clonotypes and omits some of them. The repertoire holds fewer than 35,000 clones, with about 89% as singletons. The sequenced material came from peripheral blood mononuclear cells (PBMCs). These receptors originate from a human donor with classical Hodgkin lymphoma. Each CDR3 is given with its conserved first and last residue. A D gene is named only where the DNA matches it firmly. Expanded clones get a size class; other rows say once, few or many, or leave the size out.

clone size: -; CDR3 length: 18; V gene: TRBV5-1; J gene: TRBJ2-7; D gene: TRBD2; CDR3 protein: CASSPRRQGLAGNPEQYF; CDR3 DNA: TGCGCCAGCAGCCCAAGACGACAGGGACTAGCGGGAAACCCAGAGCAGTACTTC
clone size: -; CDR3 length: 14; V gene: TRBV9; J gene: TRBJ2-1; D gene: -; CDR3 protein: CASSVGGPYNEQFF; CDR3 DNA: TGTGCCAGCAGCGTAGGGGGACCTTACAATGAGCAGTTCTTC
clone size: -; CDR3 length: 14; V gene: TRBV7-8; J gene: TRBJ2-3; D gene: -; CDR3 protein: CASNWGVSTDTQYF; CDR3 DNA: TGTGCCAGCAACTGGGGGGTCAGCACAGATACGCAGTATTTT
clone size: medium-sized; CDR3 length: 15; V gene: TRBV27; J gene: TRBJ1-4; D gene: TRBD1; CDR3 protein: CASSSGQGANEKLFF; CDR3 DNA: TGTGCCAGCAGCTCGGGACAGGGGGCTAATGAAAAACTGTTTTTT
clone size: few; CDR3 length: 13; V gene: TRBV9; J gene: TRBJ1-1; D gene: -; CDR3 protein: CASSSQMNTEAFF; CDR3 DNA: TGTGCCAGCAGCTCTCAGATGAACACTGAAGCTTTCTTT
clone size: -; CDR3 length: 16; V gene: TRBV29-1; J gene: TRBJ2-1; D gene: TRBD2; CDR3 protein: CSVAAASGSRVNEQFF; CDR3 DNA: TGCAGCGTTGCAGCCGCTAGCGGGAGTAGGGTCAATGAGCAGTTCTTC
clone size: -; CDR3 length: 15; V gene: TRBV10-3; J gene: TRBJ1-2; D gene: -; CDR3 protein: CAISALESAPGGYTF; CDR3 DNA: TGTGCCATCAGTGCCCTCGAATCGGCCCCGGGGGGCTACACCTTC
clone size: -; CDR3 length: 12; V gene: TRBV28; J gene: TRBJ1-5; D gene: -; CDR3 protein: CASSLSRQPQHF; CDR3 DNA: TGTGCCAGCAGTTTAAGCCGTCAGCCCCAGCATTTT
clone size: -; CDR3 length: 16; V gene: TRBV5-1; J gene: TRBJ1-3; D gene: -; CDR3 protein: CASSVGGEHSGNTIYF; CDR3 DNA: TGCGCCAGCAGTGTGGGGGGCGAACACTCTGGAAACACCATATATTTT
clone size: -; CDR3 length: 15; V gene: TRBV7-9; J gene: TRBJ2-3; D gene: TRBD2; CDR3 protein: CASSSGGRSRDTQYF; CDR3 DNA: TGTGCCAGCAGCTCGGGCGGGAGGAGTAGAGATACGCAGTATTTT
clone size: -; CDR3 length: 14; V gene: TRBV7-2; J gene: TRBJ2-3; D gene: -; CDR3 protein: CASSSGLAPDTQYF; CDR3 DNA: TGTGCCAGCAGCTCCGGCCTAGCCCCAGATACGCAGTATTTT
clone size: -; CDR3 length: 16; V gene: TRBV6-1; J gene: TRBJ2-6; D gene: TRBD1; CDR3 protein: CASSAQGAAGANVLTF; CDR3 DNA: TGTGCCAGCAGTGCCCAGGGGGCCGCTGGGGCCAACGTCCTGACTTTC
clone size: -; CDR3 length: 12; V gene: TRBV28; J gene: TRBJ2-5; D gene: -; CDR3 protein: CASSRPRETQYF; CDR3 DNA: TGTGCCAGCAGTCGCCCCAGGGAGACCCAGTACTTC
clone size: -; CDR3 length: 16; V gene: TRBV7-9; J gene: TRBJ1-4; D gene: -; CDR3 protein: CASSSPSRATNEKLFF; CDR3 DNA: TGTGCCAGCAGCTCCCCTTCCAGGGCAACTAATGAAAAACTGTTTTTT
clone size: -; CDR3 length: 15; V gene: TRBV10-3; J gene: TRBJ2-3; D gene: -; CDR3 protein: CAISDPTAPRDTQYF; CDR3 DNA: TGTGCCATCAGTGACCCCACCGCCCCCCGAGATACGCAGTATTTT
clone size: -; CDR3 length: 15; V gene: TRBV27; J gene: TRBJ2-5; D gene: TRBD1; CDR3 protein: CASSLYSGGQETQYF; CDR3 DNA: TGTGCCAGCAGTTTATATTCAGGGGGACAAGAGACCCAGTACTTC
clone size: -; CDR3 length: 15; V gene: TRBV5-4; J gene: TRBJ1-2; D gene: TRBD1; CDR3 protein: CASSLAWDRGYGYTF; CDR3 DNA: TGTGCCAGCAGCTTGGCCTGGGACAGGGGTTATGGCTACACCTTC
clone size: -; CDR3 length: 15; V gene: TRBV9; J gene: TRBJ2-1; D gene: TRBD2; CDR3 protein: CASSVGPSGRYEQFF; CDR3 DNA: TGTGCCAGCAGCGTAGGTCCTAGCGGGAGGTATGAGCAGTTCTTC
clone size: -; CDR3 length: 15; V gene: TRBV7-2; J gene: TRBJ1-1; D gene: -; CDR3 protein: CASSWARTLNTEAFF; CDR3 DNA: TGTGCCAGCAGCTGGGCCCGCACACTGAACACTGAAGCTTTCTTT
clone size: -; CDR3 length: 14; V gene: TRBV2; J gene: TRBJ1-1; D gene: TRBD1; CDR3 protein: CASSERGQGRQAFF; CDR3 DNA: TGTGCCAGCAGTGAAAGGGGACAGGGGCGGCAGGCTTTCTTT
clone size: -; CDR3 length: 15; V gene: TRBV5-1; J gene: TRBJ2-7; D gene: TRBD2; CDR3 protein: CASSLAAGASYEQYF; CDR3 DNA: TGCGCCAGCAGCTTGGCTGCGGGAGCGTCCTACGAGCAGTACTTC
clone size: -; CDR3 length: 13; V gene: TRBV28; J gene: TRBJ2-7; D gene: -; CDR3 protein: CASMRSLTYEQYF; CDR3 DNA: TGTGCCAGCATGCGGAGTCTAACCTACGAGCAGTACTTC
clone size: -; CDR3 length: 15; V gene: TRBV19; J gene: TRBJ1-3; D gene: -; CDR3 protein: CASSIDRISGNTIYF; CDR3 DNA: TGTGCCAGTAGTATCGACCGAATCTCTGGAAACACCATATATTTT
clone size: once; CDR3 length: 11; V gene: TRBV6-1; J gene: TRBJ1-5; D gene: -; CDR3 protein: CASSDVQPQHF; CDR3 DNA: TGTGCCAGCAGTGATGTACAGCCCCAGCATTTT
clone size: -; CDR3 length: 17; V gene: TRBV7-9; J gene: TRBJ2-1; D gene: TRBD2; CDR3 protein: CASSLREGTSGYNEQFF; CDR3 DNA: TGTGCCAGCAGCTTAAGGGAGGGGACTAGCGGCTACAATGAGCAGTTCTTC
clone size: once; CDR3 length: 11; V gene: TRBV6-1; J gene: TRBJ2-7; D gene: -; CDR3 protein: CASSGNPRQYF; CDR3 DNA: TGTGCCAGCAGTGGAAACCCTAGACAGTACTTC
clone size: -; CDR3 length: 14; V gene: TRBV2; J gene: TRBJ1-4; D gene: -; CDR3 protein: CASRKTEINEKLFF; CDR3 DNA: TGTGCCAGCAGGAAGACAGAAATTAATGAAAAACTGTTTTTT
clone size: once; CDR3 length: 14; V gene: TRBV11-2; J gene: TRBJ1-1; D gene: -; CDR3 protein: CASSLGTGNTEAFF; CDR3 DNA: TGTGCCAGCAGCTTAGGAACAGGGAACACTGAAGCTTTCTTT
clone size: -; CDR3 length: 12; V gene: TRBV10-3; J gene: TRBJ2-7; D gene: -; CDR3 protein: CAIMGQAYGQYF; CDR3 DNA: TGTGCCATCATGGGCCAAGCCTACGGGCAGTACTTC
clone size: once; CDR3 length: 18; V gene: TRBV9; J gene: TRBJ2-2; D gene: TRBD2; CDR3 protein: CASSVAPPGLAFAGELFF; CDR3 DNA: TGTGCCAGCAGCGTAGCTCCCCCGGGACTAGCGTTCGCCGGGGAGCTGTTTTTT
clone size: once; CDR3 length: 16; V gene: TRBV5-5; J gene: TRBJ1-1; D gene: -; CDR3 protein: CASSLGLAGTNTEAFF; CDR3 DNA: TGTGCCAGCAGCTTGGGGCTCGCAGGAACGAACACTGAAGCTTTCTTT
clone size: -; CDR3 length: 16; V gene: TRBV5-4; J gene: TRBJ2-2; D gene: TRBD2; CDR3 protein: CASRQGTSGVTGELFF; CDR3 DNA: TGTGCCAGCAGACAGGGGACTAGCGGGGTCACCGGGGAGCTGTTTTTT
clone size: -; CDR3 length: 14; V gene: TRBV19; J gene: TRBJ1-1; D gene: -; CDR3 protein: CASSRTSSNTEAFF; CDR3 DNA: TGTGCCAGTAGCCGGACCAGTTCGAACACTGAAGCTTTCTTT
clone size: -; CDR3 length: 15; V gene: TRBV27; J gene: TRBJ2-3; D gene: TRBD2; CDR3 protein: CASRLAGVSADTQYF; CDR3 DNA: TGTGCCAGCAGGTTAGCGGGAGTTTCCGCAGATACGCAGTATTTT
clone size: -; CDR3 length: 14; V gene: TRBV27; J gene: TRBJ1-2; D gene: -; CDR3 protein: CASREVGGNYGYTF; CDR3 DNA: TGTGCCAGCAGGGAGGTGGGGGGTAACTATGGCTACACCTTC
clone size: -; CDR3 length: 16; V gene: TRBV28; J gene: TRBJ2-1; D gene: -; CDR3 protein: CASSLPPAGSDNEQFF; CDR3 DNA: TGTGCCAGCAGTTTACCCCCGGCAGGGTCCGACAATGAGCAGTTCTTC
clone size: -; CDR3 length: 15; V gene: TRBV28; J gene: TRBJ1-2; D gene: -; CDR3 protein: CASNSGFASNYGYTF; CDR3 DNA: TGTGCCAGCAATTCGGGGTTTGCTTCTAACTATGGCTACACCTTC
clone size: -; CDR3 length: 13; V gene: TRBV5-6; J gene: TRBJ1-2; D gene: -; CDR3 protein: CASTPGGYYGYTF; CDR3 DNA: TGTGCCAGCACCCCGGGAGGGTACTATGGCTACACCTTC
clone size: -; CDR3 length: 17; V gene: TRBV4-1; J gene: TRBJ2-2; D gene: -; CDR3 protein: CASSHSSLRSNTGELFF; CDR3 DNA: TGCGCCAGCAGCCATAGTTCGCTGAGAAGTAACACCGGGGAGCTGTTTTTT
clone size: once; CDR3 length: 18; V gene: TRBV28; J gene: TRBJ2-7; D gene: TRBD2; CDR3 protein: CASSRPRPGLAASYEQYF; CDR3 DNA: TGTGCCAGCAGTCGACCGCGACCGGGACTAGCGGCTTCCTACGAGCAGTACTTC
clone size: once; CDR3 length: 13; V gene: TRBV7-2; J gene: TRBJ2-7; D gene: -; CDR3 protein: CASSSTASYEQYF; CDR3 DNA: TGTGCCAGCAGCTCGACAGCCTCCTACGAGCAGTACTTC
clone size: -; CDR3 length: 15; V gene: TRBV4-3; J gene: TRBJ1-3; D gene: -; CDR3 protein: CASSRALGAGNTIYF; CDR3 DNA: TGCGCCAGCAGCCGAGCCTTAGGGGCTGGAAACACCATATATTTT
clone size: -; CDR3 length: 15; V gene: TRBV6-4; J gene: TRBJ2-3; D gene: -; CDR3 protein: CASIFTVSHTDTQYF; CDR3 DNA: TGTGCCAGCATTTTCACGGTTTCACACACAGATACGCAGTATTTT
clone size: -; CDR3 length: 11; V gene: TRBV30; J gene: TRBJ1-3; D gene: -; CDR3 protein: CAWSAGNTIYF; CDR3 DNA: TGTGCCTGGAGTGCTGGAAACACCATATATTTT
clone size: -; CDR3 length: 16; V gene: TRBV10-1; J gene: TRBJ2-1; D gene: -; CDR3 protein: CASRRLSGTFCNEQFF; CDR3 DNA: TGCGCCAGCAGGCGGTTATCCGGGACATTCTGCAATGAGCAGTTCTTC
clone size: -; CDR3 length: 13; V gene: TRBV6-1; J gene: TRBJ1-5; D gene: -; CDR3 protein: CASSFAYNQPQHF; CDR3 DNA: TGTGCCAGCAGTTTCGCGTATAATCAGCCCCAGCATTTT
clone size: -; CDR3 length: 13; V gene: TRBV7-2; J gene: TRBJ1-1; D gene: -; CDR3 protein: CASREGVNTEAFF; CDR3 DNA: TGTGCCAGCAGAGAGGGGGTAAACACTGAAGCTTTCTTT
clone size: -; CDR3 length: 14; V gene: TRBV28; J gene: TRBJ2-7; D gene: TRBD1; CDR3 protein: CASSLRQGWSEQYF; CDR3 DNA: TGTGCCAGCAGTCTTAGACAGGGGTGGTCCGAGCAGTACTTC